The TCR beta chain under discussion was sequenced for a study of T-cell memory formation after mild COVID-19. Study-level results: CD4+ contracting clones lay mainly in CM and EM, CD8+ ones in EMRA. Day 15 to 85 contracting clones showed balanced CD4/CD8; day 15 to 37 expanders favored CD4+.

This clonotype came up a few times. Antigen unknown. In TCRdb, the 5' RACE reads were re-called with MiXCR into one record per CDR3 protein. The sample lists about 430,000 distinct CDR3 sequences, 24% occurring once. With V trimmed by 6 bases and J by 3 bases, 11 bases remained unmatched. Germline V gene lookup returns CDR1 DFQATT and CDR2 SNEGSKA (reference sequence). The CDR3 totals 15 residues. The J gene is TRBJ1-5, the V gene TRBV20-1; 7 bases line up with TRBD1. The TCR sequence derives from an adult woman who had mild COVID-19 (a few samples of this study predate the infection). Cell type and time point are not known. The sample was PBMCs or a T cell subset sorted from them (not recorded which). The CDR3 sequence is CSAIRDSGTNQPQHF. As DNA, the CDR3 is TGCAGTGCGATCCGGGACAGCGGAACCAATCAGCCCCAGCATTTT.